This T cell receptor (beta chain) is drawn from a study of blood T cell repertoires in COVID-19. Overall study context: Spain, Italy and the United States supplied samples that represented acute and convalescent COVID-19. T cells, B-cell-depleted T cells, or PBMCs provided the cDNA or gDNA that served as material.

Germline-derived CDR1 and CDR2 are SGHRS and YFSETQ. This CDR3 comprises 16 residues. Trimming cost V 4 bases and J 6 bases, with 19 bases left between them. Seattle patients were enrolled while actively infected and followed longitudinally. The repertoire was sequenced with immunoSEQ multiplex PCR; TCRdb's copy has only in-frame clones and lacks some. The sample shows approximately 170,000 clones, over 90% of them seen only once. V gene TRBV5-1 combines with J gene TRBJ1-4; maybe TRBD1 (6 bases). This sequence was found in a woman aged 60-75 years with COVID-19, enrolled during active disease. The specimen sequenced was peripheral blood. The CDR3 nucleotides read TGCGCCAGCAGCGATTTTGGCGGGGGCGGGGATGAAAAACTGTTTTTT. This translates into CASSDFGGGGDEKLFF.